Below, 5 T cell receptor beta chains from the same sample are listed, as sequenced in a study of shared clonotypes between healthy human individuals. Positive CCR7 selection of CD45RO-negative cells yielded the naive CD8 cells, and terminally differentiated effector memory CD45RA+ cells were excluded. Profiling relied on immunoSEQ multiplex PCR, and the TCRdb table lists in-frame clones only, not all of them. Among about 2.2 million clones listed, around 93% were seen once. Sequencing input: naive CD8+ T cells from PBMCs. Receptor source: a man younger than 35 in good health. Some clones in this sample may be carry-over from other donors' samples.

The chain links TRBV9 to TRBJ1-2; D call uncertain. Per germline, CDR1 SGDLS and CDR2 YYNGEE. Trimming took 5 bases from V and 0 from J, leaving 8 bases between them. The CDR3 contains 13 residues. The CDR3 here is CASRASTNYGYTF. The CDR3 DNA sequence: TGTGCCAGCAGAGCCAGCACTAACTATGGCTACACCTTC.

The chain recombines TRBV7-7 with TRBJ2-3; 9 bases agree with TRBD1. The CDR3 loop spans 15 amino acids. The V and J ends lost 4 bases and 3 bases, in that order; junction bases with no gene match: 5. The V gene's germline CDR1 is SSHAT and CDR2 FNYEAQ (reference sequence). CDR3 sequence (DNA): TGTGCCAGCAGCTCGGGACAGGGCTTGACAGATACGCAGTATTTT. It codes for CASSSGQGLTDTQYF.

The rearrangement joins TRBV10-3 to TRBJ2-2; maybe TRBD2 (5 bases). The CDR3 consists of 15 residues. Trimming took 10 bases from V and 2 from J, leaving 17 bases between them. Germline CDR1 reads ENHRY; CDR2 reads SYGVKD. DNA of the CDR3: TGTGCCACCAGACTACCTCAACAAAACACCGGGGAGCTGTTTTTT. This sequence encodes CATRLPQQNTGELFF.

For this clone: Different DNA sequences within this sample yield the same CDR3. The V and J genes are TRBV30 and TRBJ2-7; D gene ambiguous. This CDR3 has 12 residues. V was clipped by 0 bases and J by 4 bases, with 7 bases between them. CDR1 is GTSNPN, CDR2 SVGIG, per germline (reference sequence). CDR3 in DNA: TGTGCCTGGAGTGTTGGCACTTACGAGCAGTACTTC. This gives the protein CAWSVGTYEQYF.

The table lists this clone with a count of one. The V call is TRBV19, the J call TRBJ2-1, with a weak D call TRBD2 (5 bases). V was shortened by 4 bases and J by 4 bases, with 14 bases between the two germline ends. The CDR3 length is 15 residues. Germline V gene lookup returns CDR1 LNHDA and CDR2 SQIVND (reference sequence). CDR3 sequence: CASSRADHFYNEQFF. The CDR3 DNA reads as TGTGCCAGTAGTAGAGCGGACCATTTTTACAATGAGCAGTTCTTC.